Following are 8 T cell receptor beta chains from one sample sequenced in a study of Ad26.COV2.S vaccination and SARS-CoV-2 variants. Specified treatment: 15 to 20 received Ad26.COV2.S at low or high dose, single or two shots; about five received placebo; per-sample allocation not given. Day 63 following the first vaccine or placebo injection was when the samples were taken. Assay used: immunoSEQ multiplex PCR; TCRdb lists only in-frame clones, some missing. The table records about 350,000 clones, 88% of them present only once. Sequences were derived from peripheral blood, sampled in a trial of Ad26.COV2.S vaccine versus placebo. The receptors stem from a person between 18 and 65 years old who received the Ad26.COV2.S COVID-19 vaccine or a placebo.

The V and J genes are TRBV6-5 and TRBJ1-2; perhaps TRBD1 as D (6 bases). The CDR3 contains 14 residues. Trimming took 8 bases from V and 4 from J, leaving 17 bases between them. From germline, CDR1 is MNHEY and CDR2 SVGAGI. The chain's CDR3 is CASLVGGGGYGYTF. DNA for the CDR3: TGTGCCAGCCTTGTTGGAGGGGGAGGCTATGGCTACACCTTC.

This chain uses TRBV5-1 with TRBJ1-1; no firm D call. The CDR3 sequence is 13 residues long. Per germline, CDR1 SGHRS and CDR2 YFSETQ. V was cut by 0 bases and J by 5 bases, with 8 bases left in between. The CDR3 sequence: CASSLALETEAFF. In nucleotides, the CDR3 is TGCGCCAGCAGCTTGGCCCTCGAAACTGAAGCTTTCTTT.

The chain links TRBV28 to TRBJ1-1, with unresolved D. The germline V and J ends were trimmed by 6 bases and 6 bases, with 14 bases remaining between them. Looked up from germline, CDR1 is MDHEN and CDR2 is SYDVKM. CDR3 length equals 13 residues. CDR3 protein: CASRLTAPAEAFF. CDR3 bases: TGTGCCAGCAGATTAACAGCACCCGCTGAAGCTTTCTTT.

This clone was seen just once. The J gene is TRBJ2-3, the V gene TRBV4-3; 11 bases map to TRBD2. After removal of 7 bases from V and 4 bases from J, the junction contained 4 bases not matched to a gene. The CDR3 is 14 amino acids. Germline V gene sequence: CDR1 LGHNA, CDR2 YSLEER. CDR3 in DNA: TGCGCCAGCACTAGCGGGGGGTCTGCAGATACGCAGTATTTT. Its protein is CASTSGGSADTQYF.

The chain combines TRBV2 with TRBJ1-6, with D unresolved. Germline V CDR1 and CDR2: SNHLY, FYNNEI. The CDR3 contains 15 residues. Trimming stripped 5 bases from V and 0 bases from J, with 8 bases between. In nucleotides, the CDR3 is TGTGCCAGCAGTCAGGAAAGCTCCTATAATTCACCCCTCCACTTT. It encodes CASSQESSYNSPLHF.

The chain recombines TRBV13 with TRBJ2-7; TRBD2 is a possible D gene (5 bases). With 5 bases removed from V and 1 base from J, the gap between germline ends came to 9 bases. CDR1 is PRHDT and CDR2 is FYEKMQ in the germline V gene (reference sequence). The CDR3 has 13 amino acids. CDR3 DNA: TGTGCCAGCAGCGGCGGGTTGTCCTACGAGCAGTACTTC. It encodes CASSGGLSYEQYF. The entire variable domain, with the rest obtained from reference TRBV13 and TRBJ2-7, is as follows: AAGVIQSPRHLIKEKRETATLKCYPIPRHDTVYWYQQGPGQDPQFLISFYEKMQSDKGSIPDRFSAQQFSDYHSELNMSSLELGDSALYFCASSGGLSYEQYFGPGTRLTVT.

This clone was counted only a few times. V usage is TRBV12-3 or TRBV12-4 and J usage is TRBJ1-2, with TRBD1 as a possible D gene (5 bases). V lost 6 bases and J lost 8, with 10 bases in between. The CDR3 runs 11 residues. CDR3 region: CASSRSGGYTF. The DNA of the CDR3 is TGTGCCAGCAGCCGGTCAGGGGGCTACACCTTC.

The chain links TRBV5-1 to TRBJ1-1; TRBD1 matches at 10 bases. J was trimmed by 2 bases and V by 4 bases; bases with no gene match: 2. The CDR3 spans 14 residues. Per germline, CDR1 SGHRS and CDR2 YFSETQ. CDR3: CASSRDRGNTEAFF. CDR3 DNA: TGCGCCAGCAGCCGGGACAGGGGAAACACTGAAGCTTTCTTT. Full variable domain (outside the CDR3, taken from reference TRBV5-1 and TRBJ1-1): KAGVTQTPRYLIKTRGQQVTLSCSPISGHRSVSWYQQTPGQGLQFLFEYFSETQRNKGNFPGRFSGRQFSNSRSEMNVSTLELGDSALYLCASSRDRGNTEAFFGQGTRLTVV.